Each of the 17 T cell receptor beta chains below was sequenced from the same sample in a study of memory CD4+ T cells and cytomegalovirus serostatus. Only in-frame clones appear in the TCRdb table, and some are missing; sequencing was by immunoSEQ multiplex PCR. The table has 60,000 or so clones, approximately 82% seen once. The sort gate was single viable CD3+CD4+CD8-CD45RO+ cells for memory CD4+ T cells. Sequencing was carried out using memory CD4+ T cells from blood. The source is an adult in good health and CMV-seronegative. Some clones in this sample may be carry-over from other donors' samples.

The V gene is TRBV28, the J gene TRBJ2-7, with D tentatively TRBD1 (6 bases). In germline, CDR1 is MDHEN, CDR2 SYDVKM. This CDR3 contains 15 residues. V was pared by 5 bases and J by 0 bases, with 14 bases between. The CDR3 region has the DNA TGTGCCAGCAGTCCAGGGGATAAAAACTCCTACGAGCAGTACTTC. Translating gives CASSPGDKNSYEQYF.

J is TRBJ2-3 and V is TRBV21-1; TRBD1 was called by the table and not checked on the DNA. TRBV21-1 corresponds to a pseudogene. The CDR3 is 14 amino acids. The DNA of the CDR3 is TGTGCCAGCAGAGACAGGGTTTCCACAGATACGCAGTATTTT. As protein: CASRDRVSTDTQYF.

The J gene is TRBJ2-1, the V gene TRBV14, with D hard to call. This CDR3 spans 15 amino acids. The germline V gene encodes CDR1 SGHDN and CDR2 FVKESK. V was cut by 4 bases and J by 0 bases, with 10 bases left in between. The CDR3 reads CASSLGESSYNEQFF. The CDR3, as DNA: TGTGCCAGCAGCCTCGGAGAGTCCTCCTACAATGAGCAGTTCTTC. Using reference TRBV14 and TRBJ2-1 for the parts outside the CDR3, the full variable domain is EAGVTQFPSHSVIEKGQTVTLRCDPISGHDNLYWYRRVMGKEIKFLLHFVKESKQDESGMPNNRFLAERTGGTYSTLKVQPAELEDSGVYFCASSLGESSYNEQFFGPGTRLTVL.

V is TRBV18 and J is TRBJ2-3, with no clear D. In germline, CDR1 is KGHSH, CDR2 LQKENI. V dropped 0 bases and J dropped 2 bases, with 9 bases sitting between them. The CDR3 spans 15 residues. CDR3 sequence reads: CASSPPRTTTDTQYF. CDR3 in DNA: TGTGCCAGCTCACCACCCCGGACGACCACAGATACGCAGTATTTT.

The V call is TRBV2, the J call TRBJ2-3, with TRBD2 as a possible D gene (6 bases). Germline CDR1 is SNHLY and CDR2 is FYNNEI. This CDR3 is built from 15 residues. The V end lost 6 bases, the J end lost 0 bases, and 13 bases lay between the germline ends. The CDR3 bases are TGTGCCAGCAGCGACGAGAGCGGGAGCACAGATACGCAGTATTTT. This codes for CASSDESGSTDTQYF.

This clone was seen a single time. The V call is TRBV29-1, the J call TRBJ1-4; D possibly corresponds to TRBD1 (5 bases). Between the trimmed V and J ends, which lost 4 bases and 3 bases, there was a span of 12 bases. The CDR3 length is 14 residues. Germline CDR1 reads SQVTM; CDR2 reads ANQGSEA. The CDR3 loop is CSVAEGSANEKLFF. In DNA form, the CDR3 reads TGCAGCGTTGCCGAGGGGAGCGCTAATGAAAAACTGTTTTTT.

V gene TRBV29-1 combines with J gene TRBJ2-3; no definite D call. This CDR3 region has 11 residues. Germline V gene lookup returns CDR1 SQVTM and CDR2 ANQGSEA. V gave up 8 bases and J gave up 4 bases, with 10 bases separating them. CDR3 residues: CSFTWADTQYF. The CDR3 DNA reads TGCAGCTTTACTTGGGCAGATACGCAGTATTTT.

J is TRBJ2-1 and V is TRBV29-1, with 12 bases matching TRBD2. Germline V lookup: CDR1 SQVTM, CDR2 ANQGSEA. CDR3 length: 15 residues. The V and J ends lost 1 base and 6 bases, in that order; junction bases with no gene match: 4. CDR3 DNA: TGCAGCGTTGAAGGGACTAGCGGGAAGGTCAATGAGCAGTTCTTC. Its protein is CSVEGTSGKVNEQFF.

The gene calls are TRBV2 and TRBJ1-6; 7 nucleotides agree with TRBD1. This CDR3 comprises 14 residues. In germline, CDR1 is SNHLY, CDR2 FYNNEI. The junction had 5 bases not matched to a gene; V was cut back by 6 bases and J by 6 bases. The DNA of the CDR3 is TGTGCCAGCAGCAGAGGACAGGTTAATTCACCCCTCCACTTT. Amino acids: CASSRGQVNSPLHF.

V usage is TRBV5-4 and J usage is TRBJ2-2, with 8 bases lining up with TRBD2. Germline V gives CDR1 SGHNT, CDR2 YYREEE (reference sequence). The CDR3 has 15 amino acids. The V gene end was trimmed by 6 bases and the J gene end by 8 bases; junction bases not matched to a gene: 12. This CDR3 reads CASTDVGLASGELFF. In nucleotides, the CDR3 is TGTGCCAGCACAGACGTAGGACTAGCATCAGGGGAGCTGTTTTTT.

The chain recombines TRBV6-5 with TRBJ2-5; TRBD1 aligns across 8 bases. V lost 2 bases to trimming and J lost 6 bases; unmatched junction nucleotides: 2. In germline, CDR1 is MNHEY, CDR2 SVGAGI. The CDR3 totals 13 residues. The CDR3 DNA follows: TGTGCCAGCAGTTACAACAGGGGGAAGACCCAGTACTTC. Amino acids: CASSYNRGKTQYF.

The chain combines TRBV4-3 with TRBJ1-1, with TRBD1 identical over 7 bases. Germline lookup yields CDR1 LGHNA and CDR2 YSLEER. Trimming cost V 6 bases and J 2 bases; bases outside gene matches: 6. This CDR3 is 14 amino acids long. The CDR3 DNA follows: TGCGCCAGCAGGGGGGGACAGAGCAACACTGAAGCTTTCTTT. Protein product: CASRGGQSNTEAFF.

The rearrangement uses TRBV7-3 and TRBJ2-2, with D perhaps matching TRBD1 (5 bases). The V end was cut by 1 base, the J end by 6 bases, with 12 bases between. Germline assignment: CDR1 SGHTA and CDR2 FQGTGA. The CDR3 is 15 residues long. Written as DNA, the CDR3 is TGTGCCAGCAGCTTAAAGGGCCAGGGCGCCGGGGAGCTGTTTTTT. Its translation: CASSLKGQGAGELFF.

The chain links TRBV5-6 to TRBJ1-5, with D possibly TRBD1 on 5 matching bases. The V end lost 4 bases, the J end lost 6 bases, and 17 bases lay between the germline ends. There are 15 residues in the CDR3. CDR1 and CDR2 from the germline V gene are SGHDT and YYEEEE. As DNA, the CDR3 is TGTGCCAGCAGCGGACAAACAGGAAAGGGTCAGCCCCAGCATTTT. This encodes CASSGQTGKGQPQHF.

V usage is TRBV9 and J usage is TRBJ2-2; 7 nucleotides match TRBD2. V was pared by 0 bases and J by 5 bases, with 10 bases of the junction left unmatched. Germline CDR1 and CDR2: SGDLS and YYNGEE. This CDR3 spans 17 amino acids. The CDR3 coding sequence is TGTGCCAGCAGCGTAGCGGGGGGTCCAGGATGGACCGGGGAGCTGTTTTTT. Translating it yields CASSVAGGPGWTGELFF.

The genes are TRBV21-1 and TRBJ1-2; TRBD1 is taken as the D call from the table, unchecked against the DNA. TRBV21-1 is given as a pseudogene. This CDR3 comprises 15 residues. The CDR3 sequence is CASSKAGQGIYGYTF. The DNA for the CDR3 is TGTGCCAGCAGCAAAGCGGGGCAGGGGATCTATGGCTACACCTTC.

The chain joins TRBV30 to TRBJ1-4; 7 bases map to TRBD1. J was trimmed by 0 bases and V by 2 bases; bases with no gene match: 6. Germline V gene sequence: CDR1 GTSNPN, CDR2 SVGIG (reference sequence). The CDR3 consists of 16 residues. CDR3 nucleotides: TGTGCCTGGAGTTCGGGACAGCCAACAACTAATGAAAAACTGTTTTTT. Translated, it gives CAWSSGQPTTNEKLFF.